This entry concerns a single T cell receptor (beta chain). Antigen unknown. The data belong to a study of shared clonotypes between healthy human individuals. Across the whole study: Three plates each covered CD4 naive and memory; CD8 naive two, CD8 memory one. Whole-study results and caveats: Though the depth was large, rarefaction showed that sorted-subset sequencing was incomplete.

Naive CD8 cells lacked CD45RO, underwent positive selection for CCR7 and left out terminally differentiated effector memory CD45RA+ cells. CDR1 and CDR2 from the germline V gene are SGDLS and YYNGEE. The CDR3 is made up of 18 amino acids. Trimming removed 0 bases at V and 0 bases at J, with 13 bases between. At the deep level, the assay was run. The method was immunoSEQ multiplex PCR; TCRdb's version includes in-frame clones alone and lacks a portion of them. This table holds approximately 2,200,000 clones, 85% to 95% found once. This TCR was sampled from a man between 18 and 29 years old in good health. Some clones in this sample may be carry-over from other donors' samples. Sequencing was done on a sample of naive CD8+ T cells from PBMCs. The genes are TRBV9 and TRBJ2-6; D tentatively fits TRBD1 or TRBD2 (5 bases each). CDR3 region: CASSVVSGPSSGANVLTF. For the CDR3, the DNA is TGTGCCAGCAGCGTAGTATCGGGACCGAGCTCTGGGGCCAACGTCCTGACTTTC.